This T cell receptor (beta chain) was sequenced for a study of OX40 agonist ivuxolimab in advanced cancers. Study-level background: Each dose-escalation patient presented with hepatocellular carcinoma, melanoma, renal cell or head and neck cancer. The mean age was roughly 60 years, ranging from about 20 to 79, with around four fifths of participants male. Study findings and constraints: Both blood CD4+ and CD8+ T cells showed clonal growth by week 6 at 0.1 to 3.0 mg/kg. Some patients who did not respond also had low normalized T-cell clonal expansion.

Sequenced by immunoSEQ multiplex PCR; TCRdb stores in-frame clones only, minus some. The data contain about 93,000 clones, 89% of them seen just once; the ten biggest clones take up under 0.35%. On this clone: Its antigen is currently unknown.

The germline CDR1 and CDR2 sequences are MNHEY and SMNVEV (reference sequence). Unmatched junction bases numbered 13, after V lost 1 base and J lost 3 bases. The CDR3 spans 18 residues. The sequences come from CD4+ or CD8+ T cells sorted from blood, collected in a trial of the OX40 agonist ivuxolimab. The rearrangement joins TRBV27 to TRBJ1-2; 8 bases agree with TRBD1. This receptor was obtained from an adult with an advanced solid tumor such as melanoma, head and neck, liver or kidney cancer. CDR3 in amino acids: CASSLLRTGRPAYYGYTF. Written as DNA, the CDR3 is TGTGCCAGCAGTTTATTACGGACAGGGCGGCCGGCCTACTATGGCTACACCTTC.